Following are 6 T cell receptor beta chains from one sample sequenced in a study of long-term antiretroviral therapy in people with HIV. The immunoSEQ assay was v3.0, run at survey level. Sequencing used immunoSEQ multiplex PCR; TCRdb keeps in-frame clones, though not all of them. The table lists about 23,000 clones, around 85% of them singletons. The sample in question was unsorted PBMCs, obtained 1.5 years after starting antiretroviral therapy. The receptor source for this set is a man aged 30-40 years with HIV.

The chain combines TRBV5-1 with TRBJ1-4; 9 bases align to TRBD1. The V gene's germline CDR1 is SGHRS and CDR2 YFSETQ. The trim removed 4 bases at V and 12 bases at J, leaving 7 bases unmatched. The CDR3 consists of 13 residues. The CDR3 DNA reads TGCGCCAGCAGCGTCTGGACAGGGGTCGAACTGTTTTTT. It encodes CASSVWTGVELFF.

The chain combines TRBV7-3 with TRBJ2-7; no reliable D call. CDR1 SGHTA and CDR2 FQGTGA come from the germline V gene. V lost 5 bases to trimming and J lost 6 bases, with 14 bases between them. There are 13 residues in the CDR3. CDR3 region: CASSRPRMGEQYF. The CDR3 nucleotides are TGTGCCAGCAGCCGCCCGAGGATGGGCGAGCAGTACTTC.

The chain carries TRBV6-6 and TRBJ2-5, with TRBD2 identical over 11 bases. Germline CDR1 is MNHNY and CDR2 is SVGAGI (reference sequence). Trimming took 4 bases from V and 1 from J; bases not matched to a gene: 5. The CDR3 has 16 residues. CDR3 amino acids: CASSSPGTSGQETQYF. CDR3 bases: TGTGCCAGCAGTTCTCCCGGGACTAGCGGCCAAGAGACCCAGTACTTC.

The chain is built from TRBV5-6 and TRBJ2-7, with 10 bases fitting TRBD2. With 2 bases clipped from V and 1 base from J, the junction kept 3 bases outside the gene matches. Looked up from germline, CDR1 is SGHDT and CDR2 is YYEEEE. The CDR3 loop spans 15 amino acids. The CDR3 region has the DNA TGTGCCAGCAGCTTTGGACTAGCGGTTTCCTACGAGCAGTACTTC. Its protein is CASSFGLAVSYEQYF.

The chain combines TRBV19 with TRBJ1-6; maybe TRBD1 (5 bases). This CDR3 has 15 amino acids. Trimming left V 7 bases short and J 7 bases short, with 17 bases between. Germline V gives CDR1 LNHDA, CDR2 SQIVND (reference sequence). This chain's CDR3 is CASIPVGGWNSPLHF. CDR3 nucleotide sequence: TGTGCCAGTATCCCGGTGGGGGGGTGGAATTCACCCCTCCACTTT.

This clone was counted a single time. V usage is TRBV7-2 and J usage is TRBJ2-3; D remains unclear. The CDR3 is made up of 13 amino acids. V lost 4 bases and J lost 5, with 10 bases in between. Per the germline V gene, CDR1 is SGHTA and CDR2 is FQGNSA. The CDR3 coding sequence is TGTGCCAGCAGCTCACTTCTTGGAGATACGCAGTATTTT. Translated, it gives CASSSLLGDTQYF. Filled out from reference TRBV7-2 and TRBJ2-3, the complete variable domain reads GAGVSQSPSNKVTEKGKDVELRCDPISGHTALYWYRQSLGQGLEFLIYFQGNSAPDKSGLPSDRFSAERTGGSVSTLTIQRTQQEDSAVYLCASSSLLGDTQYFGPGTRLTVL.